This T cell receptor beta chain is from a study of CD8 T cells in ankylosing spondylitis. Study results and limitations: Reportedly, significant enrichment of disease-linked clones occurred in matched ankylosing spondylitis synovial fluid. A CD8+ phenotype characterized the disease-linked clones, which were relatively rare in peripheral blood.

A few counts support this clonotype. Its matching antigen is unknown. One junction end disagrees with the germline gene, perhaps due to a read error. TCRdb used MiXCR to reprocess the 5' RACE reads, holding one entry per CDR3 protein. The sample comprises around 150,000 distinct CDR3 sequences, 11% of which are singletons, and around 4.1% rests with the top ten. Germline V lookup: CDR1 LGHDT, CDR2 YNNKEL (reference sequence). The CDR3 is 17 amino acids. Specimen: blood, either unsorted or a sorted T cell fraction (not recorded which). The rearrangement uses TRBV3-1 and TRBJ2-1, with TRBD1 matching over 8 bases. This receptor was taken from a female donor with ankylosing spondylitis or in good health (not recorded which). The CDR3 loop is CACSQDRPGGPHNEQFF. DNA for the CDR3: TGTGCCTGCAGCCAAGATCGTCCAGGGGGCCCTCACAATGAGCAGTTCTTC.